This record concerns one T cell receptor (beta chain) sequence. The antigen is unknown. The sample belongs to a study of cytomegalovirus exposure and HLA in healthy donors. A multiplex PCR was run with 60 Vbeta primers and 13 Jbeta primers. Sequencing used immunoSEQ multiplex PCR; TCRdb keeps in-frame clones, though not all of them. The data contain about 140,000 clones, over 60% of them singletons. Unrecorded immune exposure was likely among donors, who were nominally healthy when sampled. Findings and caveats of the study: One variant, a missense change in DCLRE1C, was linked in a later analysis to TCR beta V- and J-gene trimming. According to an earlier analysis, most TCR beta V segments yielded productive rearrangements about 87% or about 30% of the time. Apart from CMV serostatus, no immune exposure information was available.

This receptor was obtained from a middle-aged man in good health and CMV-seronegative. The sequencing input was PBMCs.

CDR3 bases: TGTGCCAGCAGTGTGGGACTAGCGGGTCACACAGATACGCAGTATTTT. The encoded protein is CASSVGLAGHTDTQYF. V gene TRBV28 combines with J gene TRBJ2-3; 12 nucleotides agree with TRBD2. CDR3 length: 16 amino acids. Trimming removed 5 bases from V and 2 bases from J; junction bases left unmatched: 5. Germline V gene sequence: CDR1 MDHEN, CDR2 SYDVKM. The whole variable domain, filled in from reference TRBV28 and TRBJ2-3, reads DVKVTQSSRYLVKRTGEKVFLECVQDMDHENMFWYRQDPGLGLRLIYFSYDVKMKEKGDIPEGYSVSREKKERFSLILESASTNQTSMYLCASSVGLAGHTDTQYFGPGTRLTVL.